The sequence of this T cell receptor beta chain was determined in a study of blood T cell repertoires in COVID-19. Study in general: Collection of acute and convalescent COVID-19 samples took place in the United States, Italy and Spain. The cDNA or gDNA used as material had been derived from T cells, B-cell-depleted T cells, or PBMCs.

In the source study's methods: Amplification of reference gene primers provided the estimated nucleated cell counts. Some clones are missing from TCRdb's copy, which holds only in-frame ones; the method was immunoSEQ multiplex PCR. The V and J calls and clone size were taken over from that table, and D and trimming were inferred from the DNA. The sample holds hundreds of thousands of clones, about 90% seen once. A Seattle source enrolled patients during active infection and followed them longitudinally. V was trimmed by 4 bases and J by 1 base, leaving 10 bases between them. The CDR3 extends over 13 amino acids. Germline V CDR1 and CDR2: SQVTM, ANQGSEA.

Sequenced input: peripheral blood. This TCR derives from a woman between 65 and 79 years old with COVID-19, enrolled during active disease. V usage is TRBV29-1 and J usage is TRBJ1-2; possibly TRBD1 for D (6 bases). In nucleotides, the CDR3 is TGCAGCGTTGGGCAGGGGTTTAACTATGGCTACACCTTC. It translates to CSVGQGFNYGYTF.